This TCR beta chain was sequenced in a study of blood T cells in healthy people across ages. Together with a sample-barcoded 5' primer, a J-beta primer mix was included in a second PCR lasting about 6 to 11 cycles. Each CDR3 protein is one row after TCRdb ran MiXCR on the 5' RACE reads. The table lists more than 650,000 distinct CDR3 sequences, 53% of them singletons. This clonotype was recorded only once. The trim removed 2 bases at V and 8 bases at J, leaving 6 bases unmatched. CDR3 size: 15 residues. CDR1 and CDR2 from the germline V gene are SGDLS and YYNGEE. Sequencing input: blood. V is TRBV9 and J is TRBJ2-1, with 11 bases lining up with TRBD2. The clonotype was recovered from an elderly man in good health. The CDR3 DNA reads TGTGCCAGCAGCGTTTCCGAGACTAGCGGGGATGAGCAGTTCTTC. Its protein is CASSVSETSGDEQFF.